This TCR beta chain was observed in a study of shared clonotypes between healthy human individuals. Study-level background: CD4 naive and CD4 memory each took three plates per donor, while CD8 naive took two and CD8 memory one.

Comment on this clone: The antigen is unknown.

The table came from immunoSEQ multiplex PCR; TCRdb's copy has only in-frame clones and leaves some out. The sample gives roughly 1 million clones, approximately 80% of which show up once; under 0.65% is in the top ten. The ends were cut back, 5 bases at V and 1 base at J, with 14 bases in the middle. Germline CDR1 and CDR2: GTSNPN and SVGIG (reference sequence). The CDR3 sequence is 15 residues long. Study-level findings and limits: About 5% was the fraction of naive CD4 clonotypes found shared across four donors. Naive subsets, compared against memory subsets, generally had larger estimated richness values.

CD4+ cells yielded CD45RA+ naive and CD45RA-negative memory subsets. The sequencing input was memory CD4+ T cells from PBMCs. Subset here: CD45RA-negative fraction. The clonotype originates from a man younger than 35 in good health. Some clones in this sample may be carry-over from other donors' samples. J is TRBJ2-2 and V is TRBV30, with D perhaps TRBD2 (6 bases). The CDR3 here is CAWRGLGGNTGELFF. CDR3 in DNA: TGTGCCTGGCGAGGGTTGGGAGGGAACACCGGGGAGCTGTTTTTT.